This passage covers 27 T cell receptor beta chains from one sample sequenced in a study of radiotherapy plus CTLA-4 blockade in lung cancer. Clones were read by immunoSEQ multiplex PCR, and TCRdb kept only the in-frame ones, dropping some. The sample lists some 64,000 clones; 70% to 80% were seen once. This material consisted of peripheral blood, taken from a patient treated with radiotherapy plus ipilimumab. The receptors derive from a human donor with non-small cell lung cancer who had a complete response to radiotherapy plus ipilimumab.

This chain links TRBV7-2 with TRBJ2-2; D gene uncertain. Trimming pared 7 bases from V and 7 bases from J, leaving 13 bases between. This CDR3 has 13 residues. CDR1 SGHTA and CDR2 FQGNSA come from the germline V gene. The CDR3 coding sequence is TGTGCCAGCAACTCCAGAGGCTTCGGGGAGCTGTTTTTT. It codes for CASNSRGFGELFF.

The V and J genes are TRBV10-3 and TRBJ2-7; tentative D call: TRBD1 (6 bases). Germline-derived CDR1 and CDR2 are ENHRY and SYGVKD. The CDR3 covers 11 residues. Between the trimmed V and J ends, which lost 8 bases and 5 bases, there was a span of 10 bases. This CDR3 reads CAIRDTHEQYV. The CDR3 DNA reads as TGTGCCATCCGGGACACCCACGAGCAGTACGTC.

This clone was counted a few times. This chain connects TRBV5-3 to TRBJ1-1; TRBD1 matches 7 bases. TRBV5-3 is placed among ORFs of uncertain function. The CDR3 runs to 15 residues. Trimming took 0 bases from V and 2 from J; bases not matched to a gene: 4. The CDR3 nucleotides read TGTGCCAGAAGCTTGGGACAGGGTAGAAACACTGAAGCTTTCTTT. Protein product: CARSLGQGRNTEAFF.

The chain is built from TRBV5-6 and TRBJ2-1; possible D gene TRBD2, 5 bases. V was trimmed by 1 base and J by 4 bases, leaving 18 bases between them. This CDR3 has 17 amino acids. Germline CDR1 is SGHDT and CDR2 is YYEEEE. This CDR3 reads CASSLRAIRGLYNEQFF. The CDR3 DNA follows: TGTGCCAGCAGCTTGAGGGCAATTCGTGGACTTTACAATGAGCAGTTCTTC.

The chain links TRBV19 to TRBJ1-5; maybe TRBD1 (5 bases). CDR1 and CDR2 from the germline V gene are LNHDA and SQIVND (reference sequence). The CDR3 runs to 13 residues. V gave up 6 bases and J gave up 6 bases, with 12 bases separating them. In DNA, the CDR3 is TGTGCCAGTAGCCGGACAAGTAGTCAGCCCCAGCATTTT. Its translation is CASSRTSSQPQHF. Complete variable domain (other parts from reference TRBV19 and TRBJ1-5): DGGITQSPKYLFRKEGQNVTLSCEQNLNHDAMYWYRQDPGQGLRLIYYSQIVNDFQKGDIAEGYSVSREKKESFPLTVTSAQKNPTAFYLCASSRTSSQPQHFGDGTRLSIL.

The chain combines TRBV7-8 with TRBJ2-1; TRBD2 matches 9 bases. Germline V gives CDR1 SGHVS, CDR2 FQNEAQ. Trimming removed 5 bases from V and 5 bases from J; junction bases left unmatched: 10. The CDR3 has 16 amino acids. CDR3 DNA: TGTGCCAGCAGCATAGATCGGGGACTAGCAGACAATGAGCAGTTCTTC. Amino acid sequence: CASSIDRGLADNEQFF.

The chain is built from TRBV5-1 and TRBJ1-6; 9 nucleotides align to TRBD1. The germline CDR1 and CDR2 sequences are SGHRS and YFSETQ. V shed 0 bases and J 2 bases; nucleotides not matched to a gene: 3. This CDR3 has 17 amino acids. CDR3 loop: CASSLVTGGAYNSPLHF. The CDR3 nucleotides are TGCGCCAGCAGCTTGGTTACAGGGGGCGCCTATAATTCACCCCTCCACTTT.

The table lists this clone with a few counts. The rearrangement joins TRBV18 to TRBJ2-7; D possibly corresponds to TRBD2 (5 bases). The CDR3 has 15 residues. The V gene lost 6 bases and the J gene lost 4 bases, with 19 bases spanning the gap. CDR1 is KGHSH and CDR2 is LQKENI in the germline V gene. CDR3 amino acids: CASSSSAGLFYEQYF. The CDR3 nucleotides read TGTGCCAGCTCGTCTTCCGCGGGCCTGTTTTACGAGCAGTACTTC.

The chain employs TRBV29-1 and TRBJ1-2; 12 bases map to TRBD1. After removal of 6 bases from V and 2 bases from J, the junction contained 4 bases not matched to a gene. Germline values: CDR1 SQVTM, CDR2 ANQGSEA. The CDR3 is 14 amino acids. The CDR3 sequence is CSVTGTGGNYGYTF. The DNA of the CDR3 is TGCAGCGTGACCGGGACAGGGGGCAACTATGGCTACACCTTC.

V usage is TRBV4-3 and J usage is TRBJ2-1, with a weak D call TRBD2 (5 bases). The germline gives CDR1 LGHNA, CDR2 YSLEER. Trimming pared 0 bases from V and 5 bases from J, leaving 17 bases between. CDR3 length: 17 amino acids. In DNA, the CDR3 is TGCGCCAGCAGCCAAGATCATAAGCTAGCTTGGGACAATGAGCAGTTCTTC. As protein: CASSQDHKLAWDNEQFF.

In DNA, the CDR3 is TGTGCTAGTGGTTTGGCCCACTCAGGATATGAGCAGTTCTTC. Protein sequence: CASGLAHSGYEQFF. The chain is built from TRBV12-5 and TRBJ2-1; D is uncertain. V dropped 1 base and J dropped 8 bases, with 12 bases sitting between them. Germline-derived CDR1 and CDR2 are LGHNT and FRNRAP. The CDR3 sequence is 14 residues long.

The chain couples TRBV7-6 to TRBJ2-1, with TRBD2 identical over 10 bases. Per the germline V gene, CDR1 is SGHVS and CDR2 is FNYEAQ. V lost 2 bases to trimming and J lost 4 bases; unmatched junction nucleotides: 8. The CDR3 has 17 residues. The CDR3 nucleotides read TGTGCCAGCAGCTTAAGTGTTACTAGCGGGGTTTACAATGAGCAGTTCTTC. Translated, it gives CASSLSVTSGVYNEQFF.

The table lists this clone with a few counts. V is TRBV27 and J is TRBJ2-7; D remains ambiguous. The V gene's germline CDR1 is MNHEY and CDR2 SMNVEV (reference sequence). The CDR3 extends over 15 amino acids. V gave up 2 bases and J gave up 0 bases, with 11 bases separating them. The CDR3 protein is CASSLGQASSYEQYF. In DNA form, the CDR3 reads TGTGCCAGCAGTTTAGGCCAGGCCAGCTCCTACGAGCAGTACTTC.

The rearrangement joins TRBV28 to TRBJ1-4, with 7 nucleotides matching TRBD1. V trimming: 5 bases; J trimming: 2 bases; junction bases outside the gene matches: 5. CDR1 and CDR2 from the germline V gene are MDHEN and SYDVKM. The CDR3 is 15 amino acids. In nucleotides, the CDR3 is TGTGCCAGCAGTAAACAGGGGTGGACTAATGAAAAACTGTTTTTT. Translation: CASSKQGWTNEKLFF.

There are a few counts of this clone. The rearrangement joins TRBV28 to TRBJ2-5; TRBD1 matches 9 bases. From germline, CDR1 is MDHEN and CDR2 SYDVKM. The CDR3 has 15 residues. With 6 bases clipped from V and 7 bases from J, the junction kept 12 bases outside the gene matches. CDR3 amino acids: CASSSLGTGLATQYF. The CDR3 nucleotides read TGTGCCAGCAGCAGTTTGGGGACAGGGTTGGCGACCCAGTACTTC. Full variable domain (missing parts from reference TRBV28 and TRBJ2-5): DVKVTQSSRYLVKRTGEKVFLECVQDMDHENMFWYRQDPGLGLRLIYFSYDVKMKEKGDIPEGYSVSREKKERFSLILESASTNQTSMYLCASSSLGTGLATQYFGPGTRLLVL.

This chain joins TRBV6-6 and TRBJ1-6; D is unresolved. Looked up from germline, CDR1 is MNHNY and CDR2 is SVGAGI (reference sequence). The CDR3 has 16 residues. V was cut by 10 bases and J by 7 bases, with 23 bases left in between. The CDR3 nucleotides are TGTGCCAACAGCCCCCCTCCTATCGGGTCGAATTCACCCCTCCACTTT. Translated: CANSPPPIGSNSPLHF.

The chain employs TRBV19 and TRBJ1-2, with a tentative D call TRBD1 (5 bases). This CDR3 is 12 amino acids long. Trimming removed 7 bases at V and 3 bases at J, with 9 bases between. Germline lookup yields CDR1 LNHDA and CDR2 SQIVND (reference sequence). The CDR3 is CASTTGYYGYTF. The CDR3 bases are TGTGCCAGTACCACAGGCTACTATGGCTACACCTTC.

In nucleotides, the CDR3 is TGTGCCAGCAGTTATCCAGGGGTTTCTAACTATGGCTACACCTTC. Translating it yields CASSYPGVSNYGYTF. The V call is TRBV6-6, the J call TRBJ1-2; possibly TRBD1 for D (6 bases). This CDR3 has 15 amino acids. The V end lost 3 bases, the J end lost 0 bases, and 11 bases lay between the germline ends. CDR1 is MNHNY and CDR2 is SVGAGI in the germline V gene (reference sequence).

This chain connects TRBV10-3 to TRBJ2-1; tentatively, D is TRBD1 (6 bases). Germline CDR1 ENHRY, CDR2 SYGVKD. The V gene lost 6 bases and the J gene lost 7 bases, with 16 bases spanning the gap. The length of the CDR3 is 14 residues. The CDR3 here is CAISDRGSQNEQFF. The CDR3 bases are TGTGCCATCAGCGATAGGGGGAGTCAGAATGAGCAGTTCTTC.

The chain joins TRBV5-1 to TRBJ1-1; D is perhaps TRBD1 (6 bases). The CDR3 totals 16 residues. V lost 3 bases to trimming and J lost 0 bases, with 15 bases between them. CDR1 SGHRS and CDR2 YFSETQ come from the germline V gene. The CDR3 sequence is CASSWGPREMNTEAFF. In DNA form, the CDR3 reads TGCGCCAGCAGCTGGGGGCCCCGGGAGATGAACACTGAAGCTTTCTTT.

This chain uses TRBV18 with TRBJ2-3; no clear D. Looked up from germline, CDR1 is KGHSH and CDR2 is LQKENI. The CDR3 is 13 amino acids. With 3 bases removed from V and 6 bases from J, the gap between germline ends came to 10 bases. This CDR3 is CASSPAEADTQYF. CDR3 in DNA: TGTGCCAGCTCACCGGCCGAAGCCGATACGCAGTATTTT.

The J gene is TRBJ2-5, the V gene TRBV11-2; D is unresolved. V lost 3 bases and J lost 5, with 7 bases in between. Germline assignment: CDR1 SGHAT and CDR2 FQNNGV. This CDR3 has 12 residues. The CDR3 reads CASSFMGETQYF. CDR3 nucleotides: TGTGCCAGCAGCTTTATGGGGGAGACCCAGTACTTC.

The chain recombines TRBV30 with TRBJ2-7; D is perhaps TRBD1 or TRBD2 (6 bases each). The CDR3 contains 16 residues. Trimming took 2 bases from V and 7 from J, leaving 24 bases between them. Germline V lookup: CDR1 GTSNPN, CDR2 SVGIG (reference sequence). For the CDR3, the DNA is TGTGCCTGGAGTTCCCCTTACGTTGGGGGGCGGGGAGAGCAGTACGTC. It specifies CAWSSPYVGGRGEQYV.

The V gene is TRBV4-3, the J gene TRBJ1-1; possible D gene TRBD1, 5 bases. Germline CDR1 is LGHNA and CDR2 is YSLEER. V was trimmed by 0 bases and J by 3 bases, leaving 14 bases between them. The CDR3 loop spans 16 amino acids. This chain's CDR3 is CASSQDSVGAYTEAFF. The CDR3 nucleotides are TGCGCCAGCAGCCAAGATAGTGTAGGGGCGTACACTGAAGCTTTCTTT.

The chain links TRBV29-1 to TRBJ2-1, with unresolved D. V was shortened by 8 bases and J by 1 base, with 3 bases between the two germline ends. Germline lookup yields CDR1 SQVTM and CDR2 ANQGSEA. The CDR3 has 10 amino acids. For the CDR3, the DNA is TGCAGCACGTCCTACAATGAGCAGTTCTTC. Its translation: CSTSYNEQFF.

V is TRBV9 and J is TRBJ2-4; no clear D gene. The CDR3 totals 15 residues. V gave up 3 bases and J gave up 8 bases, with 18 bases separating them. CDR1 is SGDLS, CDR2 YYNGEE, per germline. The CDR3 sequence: CASSGGEGSVHIQYF. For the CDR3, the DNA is TGTGCCAGCAGCGGGGGTGAAGGGTCGGTGCACATTCAGTACTTC. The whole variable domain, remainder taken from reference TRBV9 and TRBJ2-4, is DSGVTQTPKHLITATGQRVTLRCSPRSGDLSVYWYQQSLDQGLQFLIQYYNGEERAKGNILERFSAQQFPDLHSELNLSSLELGDSALYFCASSGGEGSVHIQYFGAGTRLSVL.

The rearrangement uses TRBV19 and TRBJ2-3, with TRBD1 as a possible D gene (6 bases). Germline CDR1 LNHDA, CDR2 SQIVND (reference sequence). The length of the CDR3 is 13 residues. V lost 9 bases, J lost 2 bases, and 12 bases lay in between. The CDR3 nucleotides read TGTGCCAGCAAACAGGGATACACAGATACGCAGTATTTT. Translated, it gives CASKQGYTDTQYF.